These T cell receptor beta chains were read from a single sample in a study of graft-versus-host responses after intestinal transplantation. Generated by immunoSEQ multiplex PCR, the TCRdb table keeps only in-frame clones and is missing some. The sample consists of approximately 25,000 clones, approximately 93% of them appearing once. Sequenced material: PBMCs, taken 18 days after transplant. The source is a human patient who received an intestinal transplant, so some T cells may come from the graft donor. Each CDR3 is given with its conserved first and last residue. The D gene is left open where the match is weak. Size values are once, few and many counts, or a class for expanded clones, and some rows have none.

j_gene | v_gene | abundance | d_gene | CDR3aa | CDR3nt
TRBJ2-3 | TRBV6-6 | - | TRBD1 | CASSPRTGGTDTQYF | TGTGCCAGCAGTCCCCGGACAGGGGGGACAGATACGCAGTATTTT
TRBJ1-5 | TRBV10-3 | - | - | CAINGAIDQPQHF | TGTGCCATCAATGGGGCAATAGATCAGCCCCAGCATTTT
TRBJ2-7 | TRBV27 | - | - | CASSLTHEQYF | TGTGCCAGCAGTTTAACCCACGAGCAGTACTTC
TRBJ2-3 | TRBV10-2 | - | - | CASATTPDTQYF | TGCGCCAGCGCGACCACCCCTGATACGCAGTATTTT
TRBJ2-5 | TRBV7-6 | - | TRBD2 | CASSLEVLAGGETQYF | TGTGCCAGCAGCTTAGAGGTCCTAGCGGGGGGGGAGACCCAGTACTTC
TRBJ2-1 | TRBV9 | - | TRBD2 | CASSVVAGGLTNEQFF | TGTGCCAGCAGCGTAGTGGCGGGGGGGCTGACGAATGAGCAGTTCTTC
TRBJ1-6 | TRBV2 | - | - | CASSDSSGTRSYNSPLHF | TGTGCCAGCAGTGATTCTTCCGGGACCCGGTCCTATAATTCACCCCTCCACTTT
TRBJ2-7 | TRBV6-5 | - | TRBD1 | CASSFTGTVYEQYF | TGTGCCAGCAGTTTTACCGGGACAGTCTACGAGCAGTACTTC
TRBJ2-5 | TRBV21-1 | once | - | CASSKGRQGETQYF | TGTGCCAGCAGCAAAGGTCGTCAGGGAGAGACCCAGTACTTC
TRBJ1-2 | TRBV2 | once | TRBD1 | CASRGQGKSGYTF | TGTGCCAGCAGAGGACAGGGGAAGAGTGGCTACACCTTC
TRBJ1-4 | TRBV15 | - | - | CATSKTTLGATNEKLFF | TGTGCCACCAGCAAAACAACACTAGGAGCAACTAATGAAAAACTGTTTTTT
TRBJ2-2 | TRBV7-2 | - | - | CASSSAQPGGGGELFF | TGTGCCAGCAGTTCCGCCCAGCCCGGGGGCGGCGGGGAGCTGTTTTTT
TRBJ1-3 | TRBV19 | once | - | CASSASPGLGNTIYF | TGTGCCAGTAGTGCATCTCCGGGACTTGGAAACACCATATATTTT
TRBJ2-6 | TRBV30 | - | TRBD1 | CAWRGGRGSGANVLTF | TGTGCCTGGAGAGGGGGCCGGGGTAGTGGGGCCAACGTCCTGACTTTC
TRBJ2-5 | TRBV4-1 | - | TRBD2 | CASSQGRMASGAETQYF | TGCGCCAGCAGCCAAGGAAGAATGGCTAGCGGGGCTGAGACCCAGTACTTC
TRBJ2-7 | TRBV7-8 | - | TRBD2 | CASSKPAGGSYEQYF | TGTGCCAGCAGCAAGCCAGCGGGAGGCTCCTACGAGCAGTACTTC
TRBJ1-3 | TRBV27 | - | - | CASRPTGASDTIYF | TGTGCCAGCAGGCCAACAGGTGCGAGTGACACCATATATTTT
TRBJ2-7 | TRBV6-5 | once | - | CASSHTGEQYF | TGTGCCAGCAGTCACACAGGCGAGCAGTACTTC
TRBJ2-5 | TRBV28 | - | - | CASSLPSLQPQGETQYF | TGTGCCAGCAGTTTACCTTCCCTCCAACCACAGGGAGAGACCCAGTACTTC
TRBJ1-1 | TRBV29-1 | - | - | CSVEEAGGGTEAFF | TGCAGCGTTGAAGAAGCGGGCGGGGGCACTGAAGCTTTCTTT
TRBJ2-7 | TRBV5-5 | - | - | CASSPEGYEQYF | TGTGCCAGCAGCCCCGAAGGGTACGAGCAGTACTTC
TRBJ2-2 | TRBV9 | once | TRBD2 | CASSVPGLAEPNTGELFF | TGTGCCAGCAGCGTACCGGGACTAGCTGAACCGAACACCGGGGAGCTGTTTTTT
TRBJ2-5 | TRBV7-9 | - | TRBD2 | CASSLTFQRGKETQYF | TGTGCCAGCAGCTTAACCTTCCAGCGGGGTAAGGAGACCCAGTACTTC
TRBJ2-1 | TRBV11-3 | - | - | CASSLPGSGPNEQFF | TGTGCCAGCAGCCTCCCCGGCTCGGGCCCAAATGAGCAGTTCTTC